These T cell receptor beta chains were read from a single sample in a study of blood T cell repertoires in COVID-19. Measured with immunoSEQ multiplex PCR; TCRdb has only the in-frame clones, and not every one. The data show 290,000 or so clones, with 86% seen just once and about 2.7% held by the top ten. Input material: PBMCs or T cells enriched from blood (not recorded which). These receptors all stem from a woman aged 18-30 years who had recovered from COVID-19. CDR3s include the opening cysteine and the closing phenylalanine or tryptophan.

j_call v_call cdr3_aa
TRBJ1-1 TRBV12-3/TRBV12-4 CASSLAGAGAFF
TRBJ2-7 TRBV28 CASSRTSLYEQYF
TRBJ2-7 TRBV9 CASSVGPDSHSYEQYF
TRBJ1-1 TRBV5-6 CASSDSFIYRGSANTEAFF
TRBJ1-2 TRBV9 CASSSRGTGNYGYTF
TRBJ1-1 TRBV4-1 CASSQAGGRAEAFF
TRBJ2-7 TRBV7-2 CASSFTPVAYEQYF
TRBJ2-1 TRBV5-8 CASSGRELGYNEQFF
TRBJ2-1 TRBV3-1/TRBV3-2 CASSQDRGRGGEQFF
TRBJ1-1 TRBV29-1 CSVELQGFWTEAFF